This passage covers 8 T cell receptor beta chains from one sample sequenced in a study of blood T cell repertoires in COVID-19. Clones were read by immunoSEQ multiplex PCR, and TCRdb kept only the in-frame ones, dropping some. The sample holds about 73,000 clones, around 88% seen once. Sequenced sample: peripheral blood. These receptors all come from a man between 50 and 59 years old with active COVID-19.

The chain recombines TRBV30 with TRBJ1-3, with D maybe TRBD1 (5 bases). The germline V gene has CDR1 GTSNPN and CDR2 SVGIG (reference sequence). The CDR3 loop spans 17 amino acids. Trimming pared 2 bases from V and 0 bases from J, leaving 17 bases between. The CDR3 coding sequence is TGTGCCTGGAGTCCCCGGGAGGGACGAATCTCTGGAAACACCATATATTTT. It codes for CAWSPREGRISGNTIYF.

This rearrangement joins TRBV19 to TRBJ2-2; TRBD1 agrees at 8 bases. This CDR3 is 14 amino acids long. Germline V gene lookup returns CDR1 LNHDA and CDR2 SQIVND (reference sequence). The V and J ends lost 6 bases and 4 bases, in that order; junction bases with no gene match: 4. CDR3 loop: CASRRQGTTGELFF. In DNA, the CDR3 is TGTGCCAGTAGGAGACAGGGGACCACCGGGGAGCTGTTTTTT.

The chain joins TRBV6-1 to TRBJ2-7; D remains unclear. In germline, CDR1 is MNHNS, CDR2 SASEGT. Trimming took 0 bases from V and 3 from J, leaving 12 bases between them. CDR3 size: 15 residues. The CDR3 sequence is CASSEAGKRGYEQYF. CDR3 nucleotide sequence: TGTGCCAGCAGTGAAGCGGGTAAGAGAGGCTACGAGCAGTACTTC.

This clone was counted once. In DNA form, the CDR3 reads TGTGCCAGCAGTTTGGGCGGGACAGGGTTGAGGAGCTACGAGCAGTACTTC. Its protein is CASSLGGTGLRSYEQYF. The chain joins TRBV27 to TRBJ2-7, with TRBD1 identical over 9 bases. CDR3 size: 17 residues. The V gene end was trimmed by 3 bases and the J gene end by 3 bases; junction bases not matched to a gene: 12. In germline, CDR1 is MNHEY, CDR2 SMNVEV (reference sequence).

The rearrangement joins TRBV19 to TRBJ1-6; D gene ambiguous. This CDR3 comprises 15 residues. V lost 2 bases to trimming and J lost 3 bases, with 8 bases between them. CDR1 and CDR2 (germline): LNHDA, SQIVND (reference sequence). The CDR3 spells CASSIRSGYNSPLHF. The DNA of the CDR3 is TGTGCCAGTAGTATACGGTCGGGCTATAATTCACCCCTCCACTTT.

The J gene is TRBJ2-7, the V gene TRBV6-5, with 7 bases fitting TRBD1. CDR1 is MNHEY, CDR2 SVGAGI, per germline. V lost 6 bases to trimming and J lost 5 bases; unmatched junction nucleotides: 7. The CDR3 spans 13 residues. CDR3 amino acids: CASSLEGADEQYF. The CDR3 bases are TGTGCCAGCAGCCTTGAGGGGGCGGACGAGCAGTACTTC.

The genes are TRBV11-2 and TRBJ2-3; 11 positions agree with TRBD2. CDR3 length equals 14 residues. The ends lost 5 bases at V and 7 bases at J; junction bases unmatched: 5. In germline, CDR1 is SGHAT, CDR2 FQNNGV. The DNA of the CDR3 is TGTGCCAGCAGCCCCCTAGCGGGAGGTTATACGCAGTATTTT. It is translated as CASSPLAGGYTQYF.

This clone appeared once. The chain has TRBV7-2 and TRBJ2-7, with 9 bases that match TRBD1. The CDR3 has 15 residues. Germline assignment: CDR1 SGHTA and CDR2 FQGNSA. V gave up 5 bases and J gave up 5 bases; unmatched junction bases: 10. For the CDR3, the DNA is TGTGCCAGCAGCGTTACGGGACAGGGAGGCCACGAGCAGTACTTC. Protein: CASSVTGQGGHEQYF.